This TCR beta chain was observed in a study of shared clonotypes between healthy human individuals. Germline V gives CDR1 MNHEY, CDR2 SMNVEV (reference sequence). V lost 4 bases, J lost 0 bases, and 1 base lay in between. This CDR3 is built from 12 residues. Produced via immunoSEQ multiplex PCR; TCRdb's table is partial and in-frame only. The sample consists of under 2.5 million clones, less than 95% of them appearing once. The material sequenced was naive CD4+ T cells from PBMCs. Sample subset: CD45RA+ positively selected. The sequence derives from a man aged 18 to 29 in good health. Some clones in this sample may be carry-over from other donors' samples. This chain connects TRBV27 to TRBJ2-1; D is unclear. The CDR3 spells CASSYSYNEQFF. Written as DNA, the CDR3 is TGTGCCAGCAGTTACTCCTACAATGAGCAGTTCTTC.